Following are 27 T cell receptor beta chains from one sample sequenced in a study of cytomegalovirus exposure and HLA in healthy donors. The primer mix had 60 Vbeta and 13 Jbeta primers. Data came from immunoSEQ multiplex PCR; TCRdb stores just in-frame clones and leaves some out. The sample comprises 90,000 to 120,000 clones, over 65% of which are singletons, and over 5% rests with the top ten. Sequencing was done on a sample of PBMCs. These receptors all come from a female donor in good health and CMV-seropositive.

In this sample, this clone turned up a few times. The chain links TRBV6-5 to TRBJ2-7; TRBD1 aligns across 7 bases. Germline CDR1 and CDR2: MNHEY and SVGAGI. V was pared by 6 bases and J by 2 bases, with 7 bases of the junction left unmatched. The CDR3 is made up of 14 amino acids. This CDR3 is CASSRGQNPYEQYF. The CDR3 bases are TGTGCCAGCAGCCGGGGACAGAACCCCTACGAGCAGTACTTC.

The V and J genes are TRBV5-1 and TRBJ1-1; TRBD1 matches 9 bases. Germline CDR1 SGHRS, CDR2 YFSETQ. Unmatched junction bases numbered 7, after V lost 7 bases and J lost 6 bases. The CDR3 is made up of 13 amino acids. The CDR3, as DNA: TGCGCCAGCGGCACAGGGGGCGTCGCTGAAGCTTTCTTT. This codes for CASGTGGVAEAFF.

V gene TRBV19 combines with J gene TRBJ1-5; TRBD1 matches 8 bases. Germline CDR1 and CDR2: LNHDA and SQIVND (reference sequence). Losses at the gene ends were 4 bases for V and 5 bases for J; bases not matched to a gene: 4. This CDR3 has 14 amino acids. For the CDR3, the DNA is TGTGCCAGTAGTACCACAGGGGGTGATCAGCCCCAGCATTTT. It translates to CASSTTGGDQPQHF.

The chain carries TRBV28 and TRBJ2-7, with 7 nucleotides matching TRBD2. With 4 bases clipped from V and 1 base from J, the junction kept 4 bases outside the gene matches. Germline V CDR1 and CDR2: MDHEN, SYDVKM. The length of the CDR3 is 14 residues. The DNA of the CDR3 is TGTGCCAGCAGTTCACCCGGGAGGTCCTACGAGCAGTACTTC. This encodes CASSSPGRSYEQYF.

The chain links TRBV28 to TRBJ2-7; perhaps TRBD2 as D (6 bases). Per germline, CDR1 MDHEN and CDR2 SYDVKM. This CDR3 spans 15 amino acids. V was shortened by 8 bases and J by 7 bases, with 24 bases between the two germline ends. The CDR3 is CASSPESQQAGEQYF. CDR3 bases: TGTGCCAGCTCCCCCGAGAGCCAACAGGCGGGAGAGCAGTACTTC. Using reference TRBV28 and TRBJ2-7 for the parts outside the CDR3, the full variable domain is DVKVTQSSRYLVKRTGEKVFLECVQDMDHENMFWYRQDPGLGLRLIYFSYDVKMKEKGDIPEGYSVSREKKERFSLILESASTNQTSMYLCASSPESQQAGEQYFGPGTRLTVT.

The chain couples TRBV18 to TRBJ2-2; the match to TRBD1 covers 8 bases. The trim removed 0 bases at V and 0 bases at J, leaving 0 bases unmatched. The CDR3 runs to 16 residues. Germline V gene lookup returns CDR1 KGHSH and CDR2 LQKENI. CDR3: CASSPPTGANTGELFF. In DNA, the CDR3 is TGTGCCAGCTCACCACCGACAGGGGCGAACACCGGGGAGCTGTTTTTT.

The J gene is TRBJ1-1, the V gene TRBV30; perhaps TRBD1 as D (6 bases). Germline V lookup: CDR1 GTSNPN, CDR2 SVGIG (reference sequence). The germline V and J ends were trimmed by 3 bases and 0 bases, with 8 bases remaining between them. The CDR3 is 13 amino acids. CDR3 sequence: CAWRRTVNTEAFF. The CDR3 coding sequence is TGTGCCTGGAGGCGGACAGTGAACACTGAAGCTTTCTTT.

The DNA for the CDR3 is TGTGCCAGCAGTGATAGTAGCGGGGGGGCATCAGATACGCAGTATTTT. It codes for CASSDSSGGASDTQYF. This chain joins TRBV6-1 and TRBJ2-3, with 11 bases that match TRBD2. Looked up from germline, CDR1 is MNHNS and CDR2 is SASEGT. V was pared by 3 bases and J by 4 bases, with 6 bases of the junction left unmatched. The CDR3 covers 16 residues.

The chain is built from TRBV9 and TRBJ2-7, with 7 bases that match TRBD2. CDR3 length: 15 residues. The germline V gene encodes CDR1 SGDLS and CDR2 YYNGEE. Unmatched junction bases numbered 5, after V lost 0 bases and J lost 2 bases. Here the CDR3 reads CASSVAAGRAYEQYF. DNA for the CDR3: TGTGCCAGCAGCGTAGCAGCAGGGAGGGCCTACGAGCAGTACTTC.

The chain joins TRBV5-4 to TRBJ2-5; D may be TRBD2 (7 bases). This CDR3 has 16 residues. In germline, CDR1 is SGHNT, CDR2 YYREEE (reference sequence). Trimming cost V 4 bases and J 2 bases, with 18 bases left between them. CDR3 nucleotides: TGTGCCAGCAGCCCCGGGGGGCGAGGTGAACAAGAGACCCAGTACTTC. It specifies CASSPGGRGEQETQYF.

This clone has more than one count but fewer than ten. This rearrangement joins TRBV7-9 to TRBJ2-3; TRBD2 aligns across 7 bases. The CDR3 is 15 amino acids. V trimming: 5 bases; J trimming: 0 bases; junction bases outside the gene matches: 5. Germline V gene sequence: CDR1 SEHNR, CDR2 FQNEAQ (reference sequence). CDR3 nucleotides: TGTGCCAGCAGCGCTAGACTAGCCAGCACAGATACGCAGTATTTT. Its protein product is CASSARLASTDTQYF. Full variable domain (outside the CDR3, taken from reference TRBV7-9 and TRBJ2-3): DTGVSQNPRHKITKRGQNVTFRCDPISEHNRLYWYRQTLGQGPEFLTYFQNEAQLEKSRLLSDRFSAERPKGSFSTLEIQRTEQGDSAMYLCASSARLASTDTQYFGPGTRLTVL.

This chain links TRBV2 with TRBJ2-1; 7 nucleotides line up with TRBD1. Germline trimming cut 2 bases from V and 4 bases from J; bases unmatched to any gene: 5. This CDR3 spans 15 amino acids. Germline assignment: CDR1 SNHLY and CDR2 FYNNEI. In nucleotides, the CDR3 is TGTGCCAGCAGTGAAATAGGGGGCCGGTACAATGAGCAGTTCTTC. Translating gives CASSEIGGRYNEQFF.

The chain links TRBV5-8 to TRBJ2-5; 13 bases align to TRBD2. The CDR3 totals 15 residues. The V and J ends lost 5 bases and 5 bases, in that order; junction bases with no gene match: 6. Germline values: CDR1 SGHTS, CDR2 YDEGEE. CDR3 region: CASSRTSGGRETQYF. The CDR3, as DNA: TGTGCCAGCAGTCGGACTAGCGGGGGACGGGAGACCCAGTACTTC.

V gene TRBV29-1 combines with J gene TRBJ1-1, with 7 bases matching TRBD1. The V gene's germline CDR1 is SQVTM and CDR2 ANQGSEA. Losses at the gene ends were 1 base for V and 6 bases for J; bases not matched to a gene: 5. CDR3 length: 13 residues. The chain's CDR3 is CSVEGAGGSEAFF. DNA of the CDR3: TGCAGCGTTGAAGGAGCAGGGGGTTCTGAAGCTTTCTTT.

V is TRBV5-4 and J is TRBJ2-3; 13 bases are shared with TRBD2. This CDR3 contains 16 residues. Germline CDR1 and CDR2: SGHNT and YYREEE (reference sequence). J lost 2 bases, V lost 3 bases, and 3 bases had no gene match. CDR3 nucleotides: TGTGCCAGCAGCTCGGGACTAGCGGGATTCACAGATACGCAGTATTTT. Translating it yields CASSSGLAGFTDTQYF.

This clone was counted a few times. The V and J genes are TRBV6-1 and TRBJ1-1, with a weak D call TRBD1 (5 bases). The CDR3 runs to 14 residues. The germline V and J ends were trimmed by 3 bases and 4 bases, with 12 bases remaining between them. The germline V gene has CDR1 MNHNS and CDR2 SASEGT. CDR3 region: CASSDGGTGTEAFF. As DNA, the CDR3 is TGTGCCAGCAGTGATGGAGGGACGGGCACTGAAGCTTTCTTT.

This rearrangement joins TRBV9 to TRBJ2-5; TRBD2 agrees at 7 bases. The CDR3 sequence is 15 residues long. CDR1 and CDR2 from the germline V gene are SGDLS and YYNGEE. V lost 2 bases and J lost 2; bases outside the gene matches: 6. CDR3 amino acids: CASSVRGGPQETQYF. The CDR3 DNA follows: TGTGCCAGCAGCGTTCGGGGAGGGCCACAAGAGACCCAGTACTTC.

V gene TRBV28 combines with J gene TRBJ2-1; 10 bases are shared with TRBD2. V dropped 6 bases and J dropped 7; count of bases not matched to a gene: 12. CDR1 and CDR2 from the germline V gene are MDHEN and SYDVKM. CDR3 length: 16 residues. The CDR3 here is CASRTIAGGRTNEQFF. CDR3 DNA sequence: TGTGCCAGCAGGACTATAGCGGGAGGCAGGACGAATGAGCAGTTCTTC.

The chain couples TRBV5-4 to TRBJ2-7; TRBD2 matches 11 bases. The V segment lost 3 bases and the J segment 3 bases; nucleotides outside the gene matches: 2. CDR1 SGHNT and CDR2 YYREEE come from the germline V gene (reference sequence). The CDR3 has 14 amino acids. This CDR3 reads CASSSGTSGYEQYF. The CDR3 DNA reads as TGTGCCAGCAGCTCTGGGACTAGCGGCTACGAGCAGTACTTC.

This clone was seen a few times. The rearrangement links TRBV7-8 to TRBJ1-5; the D gene is possibly TRBD1 (6 bases). Trimming cost V 2 bases and J 0 bases, with 11 bases left between them. The germline V gene has CDR1 SGHVS and CDR2 FQNEAQ. CDR3 length equals 16 residues. The CDR3 bases are TGTGCCAGCAGCTTAAGAGGGACACTTAGCAATCAGCCCCAGCATTTT. The encoded protein is CASSLRGTLSNQPQHF. The full variable domain, completed using reference TRBV7-8 and TRBJ1-5, is GAGVSQSPRYKVAKRGQDVALRCDPISGHVSLFWYQQALGQGPEFLTYFQNEAQLDKSGLPSDRFFAERPEGSVSTLKIQRTQQEDSAVYLCASSLRGTLSNQPQHFGDGTRLSIL.

DNA for the CDR3: TGCGCCAGCAGGGAGGGTGATTACATGAACACTGAAGCTTTCTTT. Its protein product is CASREGDYMNTEAFF. The rearrangement links TRBV5-1 to TRBJ1-1; D is uncertain. The germline V gene has CDR1 SGHRS and CDR2 YFSETQ. Trimming took 5 bases from V and 0 from J, leaving 14 bases between them. The CDR3 contains 15 residues.

The chain recombines TRBV2 with TRBJ1-1; D remains unclear. This CDR3 is 15 amino acids long. V lost 3 bases, J lost 5 bases, and 16 bases lay in between. CDR1 and CDR2 from the germline V gene are SNHLY and FYNNEI. The CDR3 DNA follows: TGTGCCAGCAGTGAGGGCGGGCCCCAAGGGACTGAAGCTTTCTTT. Translating it yields CASSEGGPQGTEAFF. The whole variable domain, filled in from reference TRBV2 and TRBJ1-1, reads EPEVTQTPSHQVTQMGQEVILRCVPISNHLYFYWYRQILGQKVEFLVSFYNNEISEKSEIFDDQFSVERPDGSNFTLKIRSTKLEDSAMYFCASSEGGPQGTEAFFGQGTRLTVV.

V and J are TRBV7-2 and TRBJ2-7; D is ambiguous. This CDR3 contains 11 residues. V was clipped by 3 bases and J by 7 bases, with 7 bases between them. In germline, CDR1 is SGHTA, CDR2 FQGNSA. DNA of the CDR3: TGTGCCAGCAGCTTCGTCGGGGAGCAGTACTTC. Its protein product is CASSFVGEQYF. The full variable domain, with the rest looked up from reference TRBV7-2 and TRBJ2-7, is GAGVSQSPSNKVTEKGKDVELRCDPISGHTALYWYRQSLGQGLEFLIYFQGNSAPDKSGLPSDRFSAERTGGSVSTLTIQRTQQEDSAVYLCASSFVGEQYFGPGTRLTVT.

The rearrangement uses TRBV7-3 and TRBJ2-3; 7 positions match TRBD1. The CDR3 length is 14 residues. Germline CDR1 and CDR2: SGHTA and FQGTGA. The junction had 4 bases not matched to a gene; V was cut back by 6 bases and J by 1 base. CDR3 protein: CASSQTGRTDTQYF. In DNA, the CDR3 is TGTGCCAGCAGTCAGACAGGGCGCACAGATACGCAGTATTTT. The full variable domain, its missing parts supplied by reference TRBV7-3 and TRBJ2-3, is GAGVSQTPSNKVTEKGKYVELRCDPISGHTALYWYRQSLGQGPEFLIYFQGTGAADDSGLPNDRFFAVRPEGSVSTLKIQRTERGDSAVYLCASSQTGRTDTQYFGPGTRLTVL.

This chain joins TRBV13 and TRBJ1-3; D unclear. The CDR3 covers 14 residues. CDR1 is PRHDT, CDR2 FYEKMQ, per germline (reference sequence). V shed 7 bases and J shed 6 bases, with 16 bases lying between them. DNA for the CDR3: TGTGCCAGCACGTCCTTGAGCAATTCAAACACCATATATTTT. Its translation: CASTSLSNSNTIYF.

The gene calls are TRBV6-1 and TRBJ2-5; 8 bases fit TRBD1. CDR1 and CDR2 (germline): MNHNS, SASEGT. The CDR3 length is 14 residues. J lost 4 bases, V lost 2 bases, and 3 bases had no gene match. This chain's CDR3 is CASSESGGVETQYF. The CDR3, as DNA: TGTGCCAGCAGTGAATCAGGGGGCGTAGAGACCCAGTACTTC.

This chain joins TRBV27 and TRBJ1-2; 7 nucleotides align to TRBD1. CDR1 MNHEY and CDR2 SMNVEV come from the germline V gene (reference sequence). V lost 2 bases to trimming and J lost 8 bases; unmatched junction nucleotides: 8. The CDR3 totals 14 residues. CDR3 sequence: CASSLLGGDAGYTF. The CDR3 DNA follows: TGTGCCAGCAGTTTACTAGGGGGCGACGCCGGCTACACCTTC.